These 24 T cell receptor beta chains originate from one sample sequenced in a study of Graves' ophthalmopathy and Graves' hyperthyroidism. CDR3 regions of TCR beta were amplified from RNA transcripts. Scientists carried out first-round RT-PCR using HTBI primers and then a second-round multiplex PCR. Via MiXCR, TCRdb re-called the multiplex PCR reads, giving one row per CDR3 protein. This sample carries almost 750,000 distinct CDR3 sequences, 40% of them seen once, and the ten largest clones take about 40%. The sequenced material came from peripheral blood. Every receptor here comes from an adult man with Graves' ophthalmopathy.

The chain carries TRBV7-6 and TRBJ2-7, with 11 bases identical to TRBD1. The CDR3 is 16 amino acids. V shed 3 bases and J 12 bases; nucleotides not matched to a gene: 16. CDR1 is SGHVS, CDR2 FNYEAQ, per germline. CDR3 coding DNA: TGTGCCAGCAGCTTTTCGATCGGGGGACAGGGGGTTAATCCGTACTTC. Protein: CASSFSIGGQGVNPYF.

In this sample, this clonotype turned up once. A much larger clone differs by one base, so this may be a read error. The CDR3 end shows no conserved phenylalanine or tryptophan, and so a read error is likely. The V and J genes are TRBV15 and TRBJ2-7; D not certain. The CDR3 consists of 16 residues. The V gene's germline CDR1 is LNHNV and CDR2 YYDKDF (reference sequence). V dropped 4 bases and J dropped 1 base, with 17 bases sitting between them. The CDR3, as DNA: TGTGCCACCAGCAAGGCGGAAGCTAGGGTTTCCTACGAGCAGTACCTC. Translated: CATSKAEARVSYEQYL.

This chain connects TRBV7-8 to TRBJ2-2, with D maybe TRBD2 (5 bases). Trimming stripped 6 bases from V and 13 bases from J, with 15 bases between. The germline CDR1 and CDR2 sequences are SGHVS and FQNEAQ. This CDR3 spans 12 amino acids. CDR3 DNA: TGTGCCAGCAGTGAAGCCGGACTCCGGCTGTTTTTT. The encoded protein is CASSEAGLRLFF.

The V gene is TRBV11-3, the J gene TRBJ1-1; 7 nucleotides match TRBD1. In germline, CDR1 is SGHNT, CDR2 YENEEA. V was pared by 5 bases and J by 8 bases, with 5 bases of the junction left unmatched. This CDR3 contains 12 residues. The CDR3 bases are TGTGCCAGCAGCACATCAGGGGGAGAAGCTTTCTTT. This sequence encodes CASSTSGGEAFF.

V and J are TRBV7-8 and TRBJ2-5; perhaps TRBD2 as D (6 bases). With 1 base removed from V and 4 bases from J, the gap between germline ends came to 16 bases. CDR3 length: 16 amino acids. CDR1 and CDR2 from the germline V gene are SGHVS and FQNEAQ. CDR3 sequence: CASSLGGAGTLETQYF. DNA of the CDR3: TGTGCCAGCAGCTTAGGCGGTGCGGGAACTCTAGAGACCCAGTACTTC.

The chain recombines TRBV29-1 with TRBJ2-5; 10 bases map to TRBD1. This CDR3 comprises 13 residues. CDR1 SQVTM and CDR2 ANQGSEA come from the germline V gene. J lost 1 base, V lost 4 bases, and 0 bases had no gene match. CDR3 in amino acids: CSVGTGGQETQYF. CDR3 DNA: TGCAGCGTTGGGACAGGGGGCCAAGAGACCCAGTACTTC.

V gene TRBV12-3 or TRBV12-4 combines with J gene TRBJ2-5, with 9 bases identical to TRBD1. This CDR3 is 14 amino acids long. The CDR3 loop reads CASGPGQGMETQYF. CDR3 DNA: TGTGCTAGTGGTCCGGGACAGGGCATGGAGACCCAGTACTTC.

With respect to this clonotype: One junction end does not reproduce the germline sequence, and a read error may be involved. The V and J genes are TRBV2 and TRBJ1-3, with 8 bases lining up with TRBD1. This CDR3 has 16 amino acids. Germline assignment: CDR1 SNHLY and CDR2 FYNNEI. Here the CDR3 DNA reads TGTGCCAGCAGTGAACACCGACAGGGGACTGGAAGCACCATATATTTT. Encoded protein: CASSEHRQGTGSTIYF.

This clonotype was seen a handful of times. The rearrangement uses TRBV20-1 and TRBJ2-7; D unresolved. Germline lookup yields CDR1 DFQATT and CDR2 SNEGSKA (reference sequence). CDR3 length: 10 amino acids. The V gene lost 7 bases and the J gene lost 3 bases, with 7 bases spanning the gap. For the CDR3, the DNA is TGCAGTGGGCACGACTACGAGCAGTACTTC. This codes for CSGHDYEQYF.

This rearrangement joins TRBV7-9 to TRBJ2-5; a weak D match, TRBD2 (6 bases). The last part of the DNA fits TRBJ2-1 better; the J call may be wrong. Per germline, CDR1 SEHNR and CDR2 FQNEAQ (reference sequence). The CDR3 spans 14 residues. Here the CDR3 DNA reads TGTGCCAGCAGCTCGATGGGAGGAAGCAATGAGCAGTTCTTC. It yields the protein CASSSMGGSNEQFF.

Remarks on this clonotype: This may be a read error, as it is one base from a much larger clone. The missing conserved phenylalanine or tryptophan at the end of this CDR3 makes a read error likely. V usage is TRBV7-2 and J usage is TRBJ2-7; 7 bases line up with TRBD1. The trim removed 6 bases at V and 5 bases at J, leaving 7 bases unmatched. Germline V gives CDR1 SGHTA, CDR2 FQGNSA. This CDR3 contains 13 residues. This chain's CDR3 is CASRTTQGDEQYL. Written as DNA, the CDR3 is TGTGCCAGCAGAACAACCCAGGGGGACGAGCAGTACCTC.

This CDR3 reads CASSLVGPSGANVLTF. In nucleotides, the CDR3 is TGTGCCAGCAGCTTAGTCGGGCCCTCTGGGGCCAACGTCCTGACTTTC. The chain has TRBV7-9 and TRBJ2-6, with unresolved D. The CDR3 is 16 amino acids. V shed 1 base and J shed 0 bases, with 7 bases lying between them. CDR1 SEHNR and CDR2 FQNEAQ come from the germline V gene (reference sequence).

The V and J genes are TRBV6-2 or TRBV6-3 and TRBJ1-1, with D maybe TRBD1 (5 bases). Germline loops: CDR1 MNHEY, CDR2 SVGEGT. The V gene lost 2 bases and the J gene lost 4 bases, with 8 bases spanning the gap. There are 13 residues in the CDR3. CDR3 region: CASSYQGRTEAFF. The CDR3 DNA sequence: TGTGCCAGCAGTTACCAGGGTCGCACTGAAGCTTTCTTT.

V is TRBV19 and J is TRBJ1-1, with D tentatively TRBD1 (5 bases). This CDR3 contains 16 residues. The V and J ends lost 1 base and 4 bases respectively, with 16 bases between them. CDR1 and CDR2 (germline): LNHDA, SQIVND (reference sequence). The CDR3 protein is CASSIASPGRVTEAFF. For the CDR3, the DNA is TGTGCCAGTAGTATAGCATCTCCAGGGAGGGTCACTGAAGCTTTCTTT.

The chain carries TRBV25-1 and TRBJ2-5; 7 bases map to TRBD1. V lost 7 bases, J lost 1 base, and 6 bases stayed unmatched. The germline V gene has CDR1 MGHDK and CDR2 SYGVNS. This CDR3 spans 14 amino acids. This CDR3 reads CASNDRAAQETQYF. For the CDR3, the DNA is TGTGCCAGCAACGACAGGGCCGCCCAAGAGACCCAGTACTTC. The full variable domain, rest sourced from reference TRBV25-1 and TRBJ2-5, is EADIYQTPRYLVIGTGKKITLECSQTMGHDKMYWYQQDPGMELHLIHYSYGVNSTEKGDLSSESTVSRIRTEHFPLTLESARPSHTSQYLCASNDRAAQETQYFGPGTRLLVL.

The chain has TRBV10-3 and TRBJ1-5; 10 nucleotides match TRBD1. The CDR3 loop spans 14 amino acids. CDR1 and CDR2 from the germline V gene are ENHRY and SYGVKD. The trim removed 4 bases at V and 12 bases at J, leaving 9 bases unmatched. The CDR3 here is CAISARTGGPIQHF. Here the CDR3 DNA reads TGTGCCATCAGTGCCCGGACAGGGGGTCCGATCCAGCATTTT.

This clonotype was observed a few times. V gene TRBV9 combines with J gene TRBJ2-5; possibly TRBD1 for D (5 bases). With 0 bases removed from V and 5 bases from J, the gap between germline ends came to 14 bases. The CDR3 is 15 residues long. Looked up from germline, CDR1 is SGDLS and CDR2 is YYNGEE. The CDR3 DNA reads TGTGCCAGCAGCGTAGAGTCAGGGCCTGGGGAGACCCAGTACTTC. Protein product: CASSVESGPGETQYF.

The V and J genes are TRBV7-9 and TRBJ1-3, with 12 bases that match TRBD1. Germline trimming cut 5 bases from V and 3 bases from J; bases unmatched to any gene: 8. From germline, CDR1 is SEHNR and CDR2 FQNEAQ (reference sequence). This CDR3 is built from 17 residues. As DNA, the CDR3 is TGTGCCAGCAGCCCAGGGACAGGGGGCGCGGTTGGAAACACCATATATTTT. It yields the protein CASSPGTGGAVGNTIYF. The full variable domain, in which reference TRBV7-9 and TRBJ1-3 provide the parts outside the CDR3, is DTGVSQNPRHKITKRGQNVTFRCDPISEHNRLYWYRQTLGQGPEFLTYFQNEAQLEKSRLLSDRFSAERPKGSFSTLEIQRTEQGDSAMYLCASSPGTGGAVGNTIYFGEGSWLTVV.

A note on this clonotype: This sequence may be a read error, since a much larger clone differs from it by one base. The chain employs TRBV24-1 and TRBJ1-4, with D possibly TRBD1 on 6 matching bases. This CDR3 has 16 amino acids. Germline V CDR1 and CDR2: KGHDR, SFDVKD. The CDR3 loop is CAASDPTGSHGEKLFF. The CDR3, as DNA: TGTGCCGCCAGTGATCCCACAGGGTCGCACGGTGAAAAACTGTTTTTT.

The chain joins TRBV11-2 to TRBJ2-2; D remains ambiguous. V was cut by 3 bases and J by 4 bases, with 6 bases left in between. In germline, CDR1 is SGHAT, CDR2 FQNNGV. The CDR3 has 13 amino acids. CDR3 nucleotides: TGTGCCAGCAGCTTTTATCCCACCGGGGAGCTGTTTTTT. Its protein product is CASSFYPTGELFF.

The chain combines TRBV14 with TRBJ2-7, with D uncertain. V lost 4 bases to trimming and J lost 3 bases, with 13 bases between them. Germline V gene lookup returns CDR1 SGHDN and CDR2 FVKESK. CDR3 length: 14 residues. The CDR3 DNA reads TGTGCCAGCAGCCCGCTCGACGGATTCTACGAGCAGTACTTC. Amino acids: CASSPLDGFYEQYF.

This clonotype was observed at least ten times. The V call is TRBV9, the J call TRBJ1-2, with D perhaps TRBD1 (5 bases). The CDR3 totals 14 residues. Germline CDR1 reads SGDLS; CDR2 reads YYNGEE. Trimming shortened V by 4 bases and J by 6 bases, and 16 bases separated the two germline ends. For the CDR3, the DNA is TGTGCCAGCAGCTCAAGACAGACGGCTCATGGCTACACCTTC. Its protein is CASSSRQTAHGYTF.

The chain recombines TRBV7-3 with TRBJ2-5, with a weak D call TRBD1 (5 bases). This CDR3 has 14 amino acids. Trimming pared 5 bases from V and 6 bases from J, leaving 16 bases between. CDR1 SGHTA and CDR2 FQGTGA come from the germline V gene. CDR3 region: CASSLDGAGQTQYF. In nucleotides, the CDR3 is TGTGCCAGCAGCCTCGATGGGGCCGGACAGACCCAGTACTTC.

V is TRBV7-9 and J is TRBJ1-4; 7 bases map to TRBD1. J lost 0 bases, V lost 1 base, and 11 bases had no gene match. The V gene's germline CDR1 is SEHNR and CDR2 FQNEAQ (reference sequence). The CDR3 length is 19 residues. The CDR3 loop is CASSLGAGQSWATNEKLFF. The CDR3 coding sequence is TGTGCCAGCAGCTTAGGCGCGGGACAGAGTTGGGCAACTAATGAAAAACTGTTTTTT.